This note documents a single T cell receptor beta chain sequence. These data are taken from a study of blood T cells in healthy people across ages. A sample-barcoded 5' primer and a J-beta primer mix were used in a second PCR of roughly 7 to 12 cycles. TCRdb re-analysed the 5' RACE reads in MiXCR, keeping a single row per CDR3 protein. Among around 800,000 distinct CDR3 sequences, 40% to 50% were seen once, and the ten largest hold around 21%. The germline V gene has CDR1 LGHDT and CDR2 YNNKEL (reference sequence). This CDR3 comprises 17 residues. V shed 1 base and J 5 bases; nucleotides not matched to a gene: 8.

Input material: blood. The chain uses TRBV3-1 and TRBJ2-1, with 10 nucleotides matching TRBD2. This clonotype originated in a man between 60 and 75 years old in good health. CDR3 residues: CASSQGAGGRADNEQFF. As DNA, the CDR3 is TGTGCCAGCAGCCAAGGAGCGGGGGGGCGGGCCGACAATGAGCAGTTCTTC.